Following are 3 T cell receptor beta chains from one sample sequenced in a study of human T cells and chemical hapten exposure. The time point is: patch test 1, 2 weeks after DPC sensitization. The sample's treatment: therapeutic diphenylcyclopropenone sensitization with weekly scalp DPC. Each CDR3 protein gets one entry after TCRdb re-called the RACE reads with MiXCR. Here the sample spans about 57,000 distinct CDR3 sequences, approximately 8.6% being singletons. The sample was whole blood, taken in connection with sensitization to the hapten diphenylcyclopropenone (DPC). The receptors stem from a woman aged 40 to 50 with alopecia areata. Some clones in this sample may be carry-over from other donors' samples.

This clonotype was counted many times. The gene calls are TRBV5-5 and TRBJ1-1; TRBD1 matches at 8 bases. CDR3 size: 13 residues. The trim removed 0 bases at V and 10 bases at J, leaving 5 bases unmatched. Germline CDR1 SGHKS, CDR2 YYEKEE (reference sequence). The CDR3 DNA is TGTGCCAGCAGCTTGGAAGCGGACAGGGTAGCTTTCTTT. Amino acids: CASSLEADRVAFF.

The CDR3 DNA sequence: TGCAGTGCTGGCGGGGGGCTCACAGATACGCAGTATTTT. Translated, it gives CSAGGGLTDTQYF. The rearrangement links TRBV20-1 to TRBJ2-3, with 8 bases fitting TRBD2. CDR3 length: 13 residues. V shed 5 bases and J 2 bases; nucleotides not matched to a gene: 3. Germline V CDR1 and CDR2: DFQATT, SNEGSKA (reference sequence).

This clonotype was counted at least ten times. This sequence joins TRBV7-8 and TRBJ1-1; D is unclear. The CDR3 is 12 residues long. The V gene lost 0 bases and the J gene lost 11 bases, with 10 bases spanning the gap. The germline V gene encodes CDR1 SGHVS and CDR2 FQNEAQ. The CDR3 region is CASSLATHGAFF. In nucleotides, the CDR3 is TGTGCCAGCAGCTTAGCAACTCACGGGGCTTTCTTT.